The 6 T cell receptor beta chains below were found in one sample sequenced in a study of OX40 agonist ivuxolimab in advanced cancers. Assay: immunoSEQ multiplex PCR; the TCRdb copy retains only in-frame clones and omits some. Of about 92,000 clones listed, roughly 90% are singletons. Material: CD4+ or CD8+ T cells sorted from blood, obtained in a trial of the OX40 agonist ivuxolimab. The receptors originated from an adult with an advanced solid tumor such as melanoma, head and neck, liver or kidney cancer.

The V call is TRBV7-3, the J call TRBJ2-2, with TRBD1 matching 9 bases. Germline V gene sequence: CDR1 SGHTA, CDR2 FQGTGA. V dropped 5 bases and J dropped 4; count of bases not matched to a gene: 5. The CDR3 loop spans 15 amino acids. CDR3 coding DNA: TGTGCCAGCAGCCAGGGACAGGGTCGCACCGGGGAGCTGTTTTTT. This encodes CASSQGQGRTGELFF.

The CDR3 DNA reads TGTGCCAGCAGCTTGGGACGGGGGGTTGAGACCCAGTACTTC. This gives the protein CASSLGRGVETQYF. This chain links TRBV5-6 with TRBJ2-5; 7 positions agree with TRBD2. CDR1 and CDR2 (germline): SGHDT, YYEEEE. The CDR3 has 14 residues. The junction had 4 bases not matched to a gene; V was cut back by 0 bases and J by 5 bases.

This clone has only one observation. This chain links TRBV15 with TRBJ1-6, with D perhaps matching TRBD1 (5 bases). V was clipped by 5 bases and J by 5 bases, with 16 bases between them. CDR1 is LNHNV, CDR2 YYDKDF, per germline (reference sequence). The CDR3 runs 16 residues. CDR3 loop: CATSDRGWGDNSPLHF. For the CDR3, the DNA is TGTGCCACCAGCGACCGCGGCTGGGGGGATAATTCACCCCTCCACTTT. Together with reference TRBV15 and TRBJ1-6, the CDR3 gives the full variable domain: DAMVIQNPRYQVTQFGKPVTLSCSQTLNHNVMYWYQQKSSQAPKLLFHYYDKDFNNEADTPDNFQSRRPNTSFCFLDIRSPGLGDTAMYLCATSDRGWGDNSPLHFGNGTRLTVT.

V and J are TRBV7-2 and TRBJ2-5, with D perhaps being TRBD1 or TRBD2 (6 bases each). Germline loops: CDR1 SGHTA, CDR2 FQGNSA. The germline V and J ends were trimmed by 3 bases and 5 bases, with 13 bases remaining between them. The CDR3 sequence is 14 residues long. The CDR3 here is CASSLGGIRETQYF. The CDR3 DNA is TGTGCCAGCAGCTTGGGGGGCATAAGGGAGACCCAGTACTTC.

The gene calls are TRBV5-6 and TRBJ2-5, with a tentative D call TRBD2 (6 bases). V was clipped by 4 bases and J by 5 bases, with 12 bases between them. Germline CDR1 SGHDT, CDR2 YYEEEE. The CDR3 length is 13 residues. CDR3 protein: CASSKRAGETQYF. For the CDR3, the DNA is TGTGCCAGCAGCAAACGGGCGGGGGAGACCCAGTACTTC.

The chain recombines TRBV7-2 with TRBJ2-7, with 7 nucleotides matching TRBD1. Per germline, CDR1 SGHTA and CDR2 FQGNSA. V trimming: 5 bases; J trimming: 3 bases; junction bases outside the gene matches: 7. CDR3 length: 14 residues. In nucleotides, the CDR3 is TGTGCCAGCAGCCAAAGGACAGGAGGCTACGAGCAGTACTTC. Amino acid sequence: CASSQRTGGYEQYF. The full variable domain, its missing parts supplied by reference TRBV7-2 and TRBJ2-7, is GAGVSQSPSNKVTEKGKDVELRCDPISGHTALYWYRQSLGQGLEFLIYFQGNSAPDKSGLPSDRFSAERTGGSVSTLTIQRTQQEDSAVYLCASSQRTGGYEQYFGPGTRLTVT.